This T cell receptor (beta chain) derives from a study of tumor and adjacent non-tumor tissue in lung cancer. Looking at the study overall: The patients, around 10 men and 5 or 6 women, were roughly 30 to 80 with stage I to III disease.

RNA was extracted from bulk tissue without any cell sorting. More than 3 cm separated this lung sample from the edge of the tumor. TCRbeta libraries were built with three rounds of nested PCR, modified from ARM-PCR. TCRdb reprocessed the multiplex PCR reads with MiXCR, giving one entry per CDR3 protein. The repertoire includes around 80,000 distinct CDR3 sequences, about 80% of them detected once, and 40% sits in the top ten. Germline CDR1 is MDHEN and CDR2 is SYDVKM. The CDR3 runs to 17 residues. V gave up 3 bases and J gave up 5 bases; unmatched junction bases: 8. This clonotype was recorded at least ten times.

This sequence joins TRBV28 and TRBJ2-1, with TRBD2 matching over 12 bases. The receptor was isolated from a man in his 70s with non-small cell lung cancer. Sequenced sample: distant non-tumor lung tissue. The DNA for the CDR3 is TGTGCCAGCAGTTTTTCTAGCGGGAGGGCCCTCGACAATGAGCAGTTCTTC. It translates to CASSFSSGRALDNEQFF.